This is a list of T cell receptor beta chains from one sample in a study of PD-1 blockade in mismatch repair-deficient tumors. Clones were sequenced by immunoSEQ multiplex PCR, and TCRdb holds only the in-frame ones, with some missing. Among under 85,000 clones, around 73% were seen once, and the ten largest hold approximately 5%. The specimen was peripheral blood, collected 2 weeks after starting pembrolizumab. The receptors here all came from an adult with mismatch repair-deficient cancer. CDR3s include the opening cysteine and the closing phenylalanine or tryptophan. Fields, in order: clone size, D gene, V gene, J gene, CDR3 protein, CDR3 DNA. The D gene is left open where the match is weak. Some rows mark clone size as missing; the rest say once, few, many or name a class of expanded clone.

clone_size: -; d_call: -; v_call: TRBV29-1; j_call: TRBJ2-1; cdr3_aa: CSATVVKDEQFF; cdr3_nt: TGCAGCGCCACAGTGGTTAAGGATGAGCAGTTCTTC
clone_size: few; d_call: -; v_call: TRBV12-5; j_call: TRBJ1-4; cdr3_aa: CASGPGTQTTNEKLFF; cdr3_nt: TGTGCTAGTGGGCCCGGGACCCAAACAACTAATGAAAAACTGTTTTTT
clone_size: -; d_call: -; v_call: TRBV2; j_call: TRBJ2-2; cdr3_aa: CASRPGTNTGELFF; cdr3_nt: TGTGCCAGCAGACCCGGGACGAACACCGGGGAGCTGTTTTTT
clone_size: -; d_call: TRBD1; v_call: TRBV6-6; j_call: TRBJ2-1; cdr3_aa: CASSLTSGQGGHEQFF; cdr3_nt: TGTGCCAGCAGCCTTACCTCGGGACAGGGGGGACATGAGCAGTTCTTC
clone_size: -; d_call: -; v_call: TRBV2; j_call: TRBJ2-2; cdr3_aa: CASSEYTGELFF; cdr3_nt: TGTGCCAGCAGTGAATATACCGGGGAGCTGTTTTTT
clone_size: -; d_call: -; v_call: TRBV27; j_call: TRBJ1-2; cdr3_aa: CASSLSGGHVYGYTF; cdr3_nt: TGTGCCAGCAGTTTATCGGGGGGGCATGTTTATGGCTACACCTTC
clone_size: few; d_call: -; v_call: TRBV27; j_call: TRBJ2-2; cdr3_aa: CASSLEATNTGELFF; cdr3_nt: TGTGCCAGCAGTTTAGAGGCCACGAACACCGGGGAGCTGTTTTTT
clone_size: -; d_call: -; v_call: TRBV2; j_call: TRBJ2-1; cdr3_aa: CASNLAEGGDEQFF; cdr3_nt: TGTGCCAGCAACCTAGCGGAAGGGGGCGATGAGCAGTTCTTC
clone_size: -; d_call: -; v_call: TRBV25-1; j_call: TRBJ2-7; cdr3_aa: CASSEFDYSYEQYF; cdr3_nt: TGTGCCAGCAGTGAATTCGACTATTCCTACGAGCAGTACTTC
clone_size: -; d_call: -; v_call: TRBV18; j_call: TRBJ2-7; cdr3_aa: CASSPPTLRDEQYF; cdr3_nt: TGTGCCAGCTCACCACCAACCCTGAGGGACGAGCAGTACTTC
clone_size: -; d_call: -; v_call: TRBV19; j_call: TRBJ2-5; cdr3_aa: CASSISGRQETQYF; cdr3_nt: TGTGCCAGTAGTATATCAGGGAGACAAGAGACCCAGTACTTC
clone_size: -; d_call: -; v_call: TRBV19; j_call: TRBJ2-6; cdr3_aa: CASSIGAGANVLTF; cdr3_nt: TGTGCCAGTAGTATCGGGGCTGGGGCCAACGTCCTGACTTTC
clone_size: -; d_call: -; v_call: TRBV27; j_call: TRBJ2-2; cdr3_aa: CASRVGSTGELFF; cdr3_nt: TGTGCCAGCAGGGTGGGCTCCACCGGGGAGCTGTTTTTT
clone_size: few; d_call: -; v_call: TRBV7-8; j_call: TRBJ2-3; cdr3_aa: CASSFGQEGGTQYF; cdr3_nt: TGTGCCAGCAGCTTCGGACAGGAGGGCGGTACGCAGTATTTT
clone_size: -; d_call: -; v_call: TRBV9; j_call: TRBJ2-1; cdr3_aa: CASSVTEVGFLYNEQFF; cdr3_nt: TGTGCCAGCAGCGTAACGGAGGTGGGTTTCTTATACAATGAGCAGTTCTTC
clone_size: -; d_call: -; v_call: TRBV13; j_call: TRBJ2-7; cdr3_aa: CASSLGPPGSSYEQYF; cdr3_nt: TGTGCCAGCAGCTTAGGTCCTCCGGGTAGCTCCTACGAGCAGTACTTC
clone_size: -; d_call: TRBD1; v_call: TRBV2; j_call: TRBJ1-1; cdr3_aa: CASRSQGVRTEAFF; cdr3_nt: TGTGCCAGCAGATCCCAGGGGGTGCGCACTGAAGCTTTCTTT